This entry lists 29 T cell receptor beta chains sequenced from one sample in a study of CXCR3-negative and CXCR3-positive naive CD8 T cells. No antigens are known for them. Researchers prepared the TRB cDNA libraries using 5' RACE with UMI labels. TCRdb reanalyzed the 5' RACE reads and collapses them to one entry per CDR3 protein, without DNA. The listing records approximately 100,000 distinct CDR3 sequences. Notes on the study in general: Hydrophobicity was higher for TRB CDR3s found in CXCR3-positive naive cells than in CXCR3-negative naive cells.

Sequencing input: naive CXCR3+ CD8+ T cells from blood. Regarding subset: CD45RO-CCR7+CD27+CD95- naive CD8+ T cells expressing CXCR3 (TNR3+). These receptor sequences come from a human donor in good health. Some clones in this sample may be carry-over from other donors' samples.

The chain employs TRBV14 and TRBJ2-1. CDR1 and CDR2 from the germline V gene are SGHDN and FVKESK. This CDR3 contains 14 residues. CDR3 sequence reads: CASSQVRRGNEQFF. The full variable domain, its missing parts supplied by reference TRBV14 and TRBJ2-1, is EAGVTQFPSHSVIEKGQTVTLRCDPISGHDNLYWYRRVMGKEIKFLLHFVKESKQDESGMPNNRFLAERTGGTYSTLKVQPAELEDSGVYFCASSQVRRGNEQFFGPGTRLTVL.

The rearrangement uses TRBV7-8 and TRBJ2-1; TCRdb's D call of TRBD1 is untestable without DNA. CDR3 size: 14 residues. Germline CDR1 SGHVS, CDR2 FQNEAQ. The CDR3 loop reads CASSLEGVYNEQFF.

The chain links TRBV28 to TRBJ2-3; TCRdb returns TRBD2, unconfirmable since there is no DNA. Germline CDR1 is MDHEN and CDR2 is SYDVKM. The CDR3 contains 15 residues. The CDR3 protein is CASSLEAGNTDTQYF.

The rearrangement uses TRBV28 and TRBJ2-5; the D call from TCRdb, TRBD2, cannot be confirmed without DNA. Germline lookup yields CDR1 MDHEN and CDR2 SYDVKM. This CDR3 spans 16 amino acids. CDR3: CASSELAGGSQETQYF. The full variable domain, completed using reference TRBV28 and TRBJ2-5, is DVKVTQSSRYLVKRTGEKVFLECVQDMDHENMFWYRQDPGLGLRLIYFSYDVKMKEKGDIPEGYSVSREKKERFSLILESASTNQTSMYLCASSELAGGSQETQYFGPGTRLLVL.

This chain joins TRBV5-1 and TRBJ2-1; with no DNA, the TCRdb D assignment of TRBD2 cannot be verified. The CDR3 totals 14 residues. Germline V gene data show CDR1 as SGHRS and CDR2 as YFSETQ. This CDR3 is CASRPDYTWDEQFF. Based on the CDR3 plus reference TRBV5-1 and TRBJ2-1, the full variable domain is KAGVTQTPRYLIKTRGQQVTLSCSPISGHRSVSWYQQTPGQGLQFLFEYFSETQRNKGNFPGRFSGRQFSNSRSEMNVSTLELGDSALYLCASRPDYTWDEQFFGPGTRLTVL.

The CDR3 sequence: CASSQVLGGNQPQHF. This chain links TRBV4-2 with TRBJ1-5. The CDR3 has 15 residues. The V gene's germline CDR1 is LGHNA and CDR2 YNFKEQ.

CDR3 loop: CASSLEERQGYEKLFF. This chain links TRBV7-9 with TRBJ1-4; TCRdb selects TRBD1, and the lack of DNA leaves this call unchecked. Germline-derived CDR1 and CDR2 are SEHNR and FQNEAQ (reference sequence). There are 16 residues in the CDR3.

The V call is TRBV5-1, the J call TRBJ2-5; TCRdb lists TRBD1, though no DNA is available to test this call. Germline V CDR1 and CDR2: SGHRS, YFSETQ. The CDR3 consists of 16 residues. The CDR3 loop reads CASSSAFYGEQETQYF.

This sequence joins TRBV19 and TRBJ2-1; the D gene TCRdb calls, TRBD1, cannot be checked with no DNA. Germline CDR1 is LNHDA and CDR2 is SQIVND (reference sequence). The CDR3 spans 15 residues. This CDR3 reads CASSFRQGLYNEQFF.

CDR3: CASSEWDEQFF. V usage is TRBV25-1 and J usage is TRBJ2-1. The CDR3 has 11 amino acids. CDR1 is MGHDK and CDR2 is SYGVNS in the germline V gene.

The chain joins TRBV12-3 or TRBV12-4 to TRBJ2-7. The CDR3 loop spans 15 amino acids. The CDR3 loop reads CASSLAGDLNYEQYF.

The rearrangement uses TRBV2 and TRBJ2-1; the D call of TRBD2 rests on TCRdb alone, since no DNA is present to check it. The germline V gene encodes CDR1 SNHLY and CDR2 FYNNEI. The CDR3 has 15 residues. The CDR3 here is CASRPGGDSYNEQFF.

The chain employs TRBV29-1 and TRBJ2-7; without DNA, the TCRdb call of TRBD1 cannot be checked. Per germline, CDR1 SQVTM and CDR2 ANQGSEA. The CDR3 loop spans 14 amino acids. CDR3 residues: CSVEDEAGSGEQYF.

This chain uses TRBV29-1 with TRBJ1-2. The CDR3 contains 16 residues. Germline values: CDR1 SQVTM, CDR2 ANQGSEA. The CDR3 here is CSVAGTPELTNYGYTF.

Here the CDR3 reads CASSTLQGANTEAFF. The chain links TRBV7-2 to TRBJ1-1; TCRdb reports TRBD1, a call that lacks DNA to check it against. This CDR3 comprises 15 residues. CDR1 is SGHTA, CDR2 FQGNSA, per germline.

The chain carries TRBV7-9 and TRBJ2-5; TCRdb names TRBD2, which stays unverified in the absence of DNA. Germline loops: CDR1 SEHNR, CDR2 FQNEAQ (reference sequence). The CDR3 spans 15 residues. The CDR3 loop is CASRRAGTKQETQYF.

This chain joins TRBV7-8 and TRBJ1-5; absent DNA, TCRdb's TRBD1 call cannot be checked. This CDR3 contains 14 residues. Germline CDR1 reads SGHVS; CDR2 reads FQNEAQ. The chain's CDR3 is CASSSRDRVEPQHF.

The V gene is TRBV4-1, the J gene TRBJ2-1; absent DNA, TCRdb's TRBD2 call cannot be checked. CDR1 is MGHRA, CDR2 YSYEKL, per germline. The CDR3 length is 15 residues. CDR3 residues: CASSQVLAGDREQFF.

J is TRBJ2-7 and V is TRBV4-3; the D gene TCRdb calls, TRBD1, cannot be checked with no DNA. From germline, CDR1 is LGHNA and CDR2 YSLEER. This CDR3 has 13 amino acids. CDR3: CASSSRTVDEQYF.

This chain connects TRBV4-1 to TRBJ2-3; TCRdb indicates TRBD1, and absent DNA this call remains unverified. The CDR3 extends over 14 amino acids. Germline V gives CDR1 MGHRA, CDR2 YSYEKL. The CDR3 sequence is CASSRGTSRGTQYF.

The V gene is TRBV12-3 or TRBV12-4, the J gene TRBJ2-1. This CDR3 region has 15 residues. This CDR3 reads CASSIAGGSYNEQFF.

The chain joins TRBV15 to TRBJ1-1; TCRdb calls TRBD1, which cannot be checked without DNA. Germline CDR1 LNHNV, CDR2 YYDKDF (reference sequence). The CDR3 is 15 residues long. This chain's CDR3 is CATSRDLQGINEAFF.

The chain is built from TRBV20-1 and TRBJ1-1; TCRdb calls TRBD1, which cannot be checked without DNA. In germline, CDR1 is DFQATT, CDR2 SNEGSKA (reference sequence). This CDR3 has 12 amino acids. The CDR3 spells CSASRGDTEAFF.

The rearrangement links TRBV28 to TRBJ2-1; the D call from TCRdb, TRBD2, cannot be confirmed without DNA. Germline loops: CDR1 MDHEN, CDR2 SYDVKM. The CDR3 sequence is 17 residues long. CDR3 region: CASSLSSGTSGGNDMFF.

The J gene is TRBJ2-7, the V gene TRBV29-1; the D call of TRBD1 rests on TCRdb alone, since no DNA is present to check it. CDR3 size: 13 residues. Looked up from germline, CDR1 is SQVTM and CDR2 is ANQGSEA. The CDR3 sequence: CSVTGTGSVEQYF.

V usage is TRBV20-1 and J usage is TRBJ1-5. This CDR3 spans 14 amino acids. The germline V gene encodes CDR1 DFQATT and CDR2 SNEGSKA (reference sequence). CDR3 in amino acids: CSAGGGISNQPQHF.

The chain uses TRBV7-2 and TRBJ2-5; the D gene TCRdb calls, TRBD2, cannot be checked with no DNA. This CDR3 has 15 amino acids. Per the germline V gene, CDR1 is SGHTA and CDR2 is FQGNSA. CDR3 amino acids: CASSPPRAALGAQYF.

The chain carries TRBV28 and TRBJ2-5; TCRdb names TRBD1, which stays unverified in the absence of DNA. In germline, CDR1 is MDHEN, CDR2 SYDVKM. There are 15 residues in the CDR3. The CDR3 region is CASTKEAGGQETQYF.

V usage is TRBV25-1 and J usage is TRBJ1-3; checking the TCRdb D call of TRBD1 is not possible without DNA. This CDR3 has 16 residues. CDR1 and CDR2 from the germline V gene are MGHDK and SYGVNS. The CDR3 here is CASSDPRQVSGNTIYF.